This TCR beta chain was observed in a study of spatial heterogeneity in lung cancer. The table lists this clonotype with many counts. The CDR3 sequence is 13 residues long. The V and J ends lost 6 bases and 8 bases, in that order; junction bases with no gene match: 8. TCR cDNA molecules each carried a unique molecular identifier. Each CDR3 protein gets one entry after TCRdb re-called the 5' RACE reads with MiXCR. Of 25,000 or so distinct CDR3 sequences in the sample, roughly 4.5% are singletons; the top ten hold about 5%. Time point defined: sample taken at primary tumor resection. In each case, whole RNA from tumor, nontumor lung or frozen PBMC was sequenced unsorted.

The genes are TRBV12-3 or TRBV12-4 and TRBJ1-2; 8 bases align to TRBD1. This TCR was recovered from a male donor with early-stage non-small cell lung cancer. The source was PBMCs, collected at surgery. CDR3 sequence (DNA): TGTGCCAGCAGCTGGGACAGGACGCGGGGCTACACCTTC. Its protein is CASSWDRTRGYTF.